The rows below give T cell receptor beta chains drawn from one sample of a study of cytotoxic CD8 clonotypes in ibrutinib-treated CLL. TCRdb's copy holds only in-frame clones and misses some; the assay was immunoSEQ multiplex PCR. The sample carries about 120,000 clones, approximately 85% recorded once. Sample: PBMCs, taken after 24 months of ibrutinib treatment. These receptors all stem from a human donor with chronic lymphocytic leukemia. CDR3s include the opening cysteine and the closing phenylalanine or tryptophan. D genes are given only for firm matches. The size of a clone is reported for some rows only, either as once, few or many, or as a class for expanded clones.

size	length	V	J	D	CDR3	DNA
.	15	TRBV6-5	TRBJ1-3	.	CASSPSSVQVNTIYF	TGTGCCAGCAGCCCATCCAGCGTTCAGGTGAACACCATATATTTT
once	15	TRBV4-2	TRBJ1-4	.	CASSQDGTTGEKLFF	TGTGCCAGCAGCCAAGATGGGACCACGGGGGAAAAACTGTTTTTT
few	16	TRBV18	TRBJ1-1	.	CASSPLVGRLNTEAFF	TGTGCCAGCTCACCTTTGGTTGGACGGCTGAACACTGAAGCTTTCTTT
.	15	TRBV28	TRBJ2-7	TRBD1	CASRRRTGGPYEQYF	TGTGCCAGCAGAAGACGGACAGGGGGGCCCTACGAGCAGTACTTC
once	14	TRBV4-3	TRBJ2-3	.	CASSQDASTDTQYF	TGCGCCAGCAGCCAAGACGCCTCAACAGATACGCAGTATTTT
.	16	TRBV10-3	TRBJ2-2	TRBD2	CAVSTSGGTNTGELFF	TGTGCCGTCTCGACTAGCGGGGGGACGAACACCGGGGAGCTGTTTTTT
.	15	TRBV7-9	TRBJ2-2	.	CASSLDSRDTGELFF	TGTGCCAGCAGCTTAGACAGTAGGGACACCGGGGAGCTGTTTTTT
.	15	TRBV7-8	TRBJ1-1	TRBD1	CASSLGGQGNTEAFF	TGTGCCAGCAGCTTAGGGGGACAGGGGAACACTGAAGCTTTCTTT
.	12	TRBV7-2	TRBJ2-5	.	CASSPRTETQYF	TGTGCCAGCAGTCCACGAACGGAGACCCAGTACTTC
.	14	TRBV4-2	TRBJ1-5	.	CASSQGDGNQPQHF	TGTGCCAGCAGCCAAGGGGACGGCAATCAGCCCCAGCATTTT
.	15	TRBV5-1	TRBJ2-1	TRBD2	CASSLATSGVNEQFF	TGCGCCAGCAGCTTGGCCACTAGCGGGGTAAATGAGCAGTTCTTC
.	14	TRBV5-1	TRBJ2-5	.	CASSSTTGQETQYF	TGCGCCAGCAGTTCTACGACAGGCCAAGAGACCCAGTACTTC
.	16	TRBV7-2	TRBJ2-5	TRBD1	CASSAPGTGGAGTQYF	TGTGCCAGCAGCGCCCCCGGGACAGGGGGCGCTGGGACCCAGTACTTC
.	11	TRBV6-6	TRBJ2-7	.	CASSAGYEQYF	TGTGCCAGCAGTGCCGGCTACGAGCAGTACTTC
.	13	TRBV7-9	TRBJ1-1	TRBD1	CASSWTGGTEAFF	TGTGCCAGCAGTTGGACAGGGGGCACTGAAGCTTTCTTT
.	18	TRBV4-2	TRBJ2-5	TRBD2	CASSQVPTFSGGRMTQYF	TGTGCCAGCAGCCAGGTTCCCACGTTTAGCGGGGGGAGGATGACCCAGTACTTC
once	15	TRBV6-6	TRBJ1-5	TRBD1	CASSQTGASNQPQHF	TGTGCCAGCAGCCAGACAGGGGCGAGCAATCAGCCCCAGCATTTT